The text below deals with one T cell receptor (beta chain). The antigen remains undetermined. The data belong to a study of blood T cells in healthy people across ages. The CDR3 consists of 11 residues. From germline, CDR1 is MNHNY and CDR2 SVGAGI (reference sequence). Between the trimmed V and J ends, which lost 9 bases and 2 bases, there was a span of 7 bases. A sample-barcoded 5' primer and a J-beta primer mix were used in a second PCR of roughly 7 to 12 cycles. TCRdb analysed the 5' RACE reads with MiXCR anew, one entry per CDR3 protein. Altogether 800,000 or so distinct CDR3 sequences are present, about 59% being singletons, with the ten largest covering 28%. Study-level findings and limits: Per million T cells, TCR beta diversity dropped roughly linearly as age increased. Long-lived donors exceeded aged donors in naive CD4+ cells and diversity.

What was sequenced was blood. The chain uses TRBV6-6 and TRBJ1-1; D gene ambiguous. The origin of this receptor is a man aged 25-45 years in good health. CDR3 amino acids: CARGRNTEAFF. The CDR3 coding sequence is TGTGCCAGAGGGAGAAACACTGAAGCTTTCTTT.